This TCR beta chain was observed in a study of T cells in Graves' hyperthyroidism and ophthalmopathy. Notes on the study in general: Expanded thyroid clonotypes (above 0.001) were mostly also found in blood.

This clonotype was counted ten times or more. What it recognizes is unknown. The investigators amplified TCR beta CDR3 regions from RNA transcripts. RT-PCR in the first round (using the HTBI primer set) targeted the TCR CDR3. TCRdb itself ran the multiplex PCR reads through MiXCR, one entry per CDR3 protein. The top ten hold more than 6% of the sample, which has about 600,000 distinct CDR3 sequences, more than 13% seen once. The CDR3 has 15 amino acids. CDR1 is SGHRS and CDR2 is YFSETQ in the germline V gene. V lost 0 bases to trimming and J lost 5 bases, with 12 bases between them. This TCR derives from a young woman with Graves' ophthalmopathy. Sequenced sample: blood. The gene calls are TRBV5-1 and TRBJ2-1; tentatively, D is TRBD1 or TRBD2 (5 bases each). CDR3 loop: CASSLVGGPDNEQFF. The CDR3 DNA follows: TGCGCCAGCAGCTTGGTTGGGGGACCCGACAATGAGCAGTTCTTC.